This T cell receptor (beta chain) was sequenced during a study of blood T cells in healthy people across ages. With 6 bases removed from V and 5 bases from J, the gap between germline ends came to 19 bases. Looked up from germline, CDR1 is DFQATT and CDR2 is SNEGSKA (reference sequence). The CDR3 loop spans 14 amino acids. Alongside a J-beta primer mix, a sample-barcoded 5' primer served in a second PCR lasting roughly 7 to 11 cycles. MiXCR was run by TCRdb on the 5' RACE reads, yielding one entry per CDR3 protein. Among some 940,000 distinct CDR3 sequences listed, roughly 29% were seen once. This clonotype was counted at least ten times. This sample was shared with a second study, whose subject was T cells of mothers and their children. As that study records: For the second PCR, the M1S primer put in sample barcodes and 2-4 random nucleotides.

The receptor was derived from a woman in her thirties or forties in good health. Sequences were obtained from blood. The chain combines TRBV20-1 with TRBJ1-1; maybe TRBD1 (6 bases). The CDR3 DNA is TGCAGTGCCGGAAAGCCAAGGGGGGGGACTGAAGCTTTCTTT. It codes for CSAGKPRGGTEAFF.